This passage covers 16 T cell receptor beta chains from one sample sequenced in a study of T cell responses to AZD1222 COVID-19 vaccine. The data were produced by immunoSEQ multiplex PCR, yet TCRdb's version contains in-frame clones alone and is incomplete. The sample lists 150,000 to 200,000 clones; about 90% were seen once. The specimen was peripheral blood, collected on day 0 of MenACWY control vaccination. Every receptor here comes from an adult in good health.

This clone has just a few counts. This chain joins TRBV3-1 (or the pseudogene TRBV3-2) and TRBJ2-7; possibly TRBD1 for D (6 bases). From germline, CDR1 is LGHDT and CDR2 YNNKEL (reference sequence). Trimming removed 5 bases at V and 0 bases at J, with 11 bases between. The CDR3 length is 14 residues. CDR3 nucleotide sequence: TGTGCCAGCAGCAGGACAGAAAGCTCCTACGAGCAGTACTTC. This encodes CASSRTESSYEQYF.

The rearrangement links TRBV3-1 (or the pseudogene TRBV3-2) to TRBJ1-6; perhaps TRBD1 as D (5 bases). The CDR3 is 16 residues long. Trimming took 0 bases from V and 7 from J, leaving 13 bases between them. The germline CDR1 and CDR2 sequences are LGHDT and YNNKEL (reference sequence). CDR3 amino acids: CASSQDDGQVNSPLHF. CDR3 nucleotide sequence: TGTGCCAGCAGCCAAGATGATGGACAAGTCAATTCACCCCTCCACTTT.

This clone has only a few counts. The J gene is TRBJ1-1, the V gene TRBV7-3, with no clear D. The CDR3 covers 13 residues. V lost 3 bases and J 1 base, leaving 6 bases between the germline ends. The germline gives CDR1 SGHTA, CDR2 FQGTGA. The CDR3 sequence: CASSFGWNTEAFF. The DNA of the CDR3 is TGTGCCAGCAGCTTTGGATGGAACACTGAAGCTTTCTTT. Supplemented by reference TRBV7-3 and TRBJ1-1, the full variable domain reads GAGVSQTPSNKVTEKGKYVELRCDPISGHTALYWYRQSLGQGPEFLIYFQGTGAADDSGLPNDRFFAVRPEGSVSTLKIQRTERGDSAVYLCASSFGWNTEAFFGQGTRLTVV.

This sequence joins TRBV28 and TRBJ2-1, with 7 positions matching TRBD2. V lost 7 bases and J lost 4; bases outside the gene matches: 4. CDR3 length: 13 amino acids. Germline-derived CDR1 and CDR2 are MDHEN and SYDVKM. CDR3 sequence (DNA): TGTGCCAGCATAGCGGGCGATTACAATGAGCAGTTCTTC. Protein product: CASIAGDYNEQFF.

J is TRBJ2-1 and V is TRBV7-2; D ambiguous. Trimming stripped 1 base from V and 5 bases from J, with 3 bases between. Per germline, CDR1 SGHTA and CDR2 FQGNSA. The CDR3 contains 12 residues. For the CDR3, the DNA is TGTGCCAGCAGCTTAGACAACAATGAGCAGTTCTTC. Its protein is CASSLDNNEQFF.

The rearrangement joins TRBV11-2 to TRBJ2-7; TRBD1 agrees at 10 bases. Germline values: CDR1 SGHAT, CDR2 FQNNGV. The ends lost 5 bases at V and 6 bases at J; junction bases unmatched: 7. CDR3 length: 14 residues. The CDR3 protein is CASSPDRGPGEQYF. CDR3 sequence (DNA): TGTGCCAGCAGCCCAGACAGGGGGCCTGGCGAGCAGTACTTC.

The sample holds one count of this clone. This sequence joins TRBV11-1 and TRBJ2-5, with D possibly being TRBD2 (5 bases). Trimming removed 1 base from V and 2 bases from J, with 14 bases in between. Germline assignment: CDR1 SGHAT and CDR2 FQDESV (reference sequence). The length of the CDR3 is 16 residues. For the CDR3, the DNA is TGTGCCAGCAGCTTAGTGCTGGACTCCATACAAGAGACCCAGTACTTC. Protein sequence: CASSLVLDSIQETQYF.

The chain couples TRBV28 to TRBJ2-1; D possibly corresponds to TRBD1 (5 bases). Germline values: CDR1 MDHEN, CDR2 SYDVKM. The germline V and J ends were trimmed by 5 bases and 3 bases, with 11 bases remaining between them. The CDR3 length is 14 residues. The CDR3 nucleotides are TGTGCCAGCAGTGCTGGCAGGGACTACAATGAGCAGTTCTTC. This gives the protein CASSAGRDYNEQFF.

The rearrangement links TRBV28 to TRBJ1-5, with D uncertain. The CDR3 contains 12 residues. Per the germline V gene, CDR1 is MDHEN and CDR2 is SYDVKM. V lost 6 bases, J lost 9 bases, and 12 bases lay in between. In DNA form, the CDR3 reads TGTGCCAGCAGCGATCACTTTCGGCCCCAGCATTTT. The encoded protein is CASSDHFRPQHF. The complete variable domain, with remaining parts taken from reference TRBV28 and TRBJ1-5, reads DVKVTQSSRYLVKRTGEKVFLECVQDMDHENMFWYRQDPGLGLRLIYFSYDVKMKEKGDIPEGYSVSREKKERFSLILESASTNQTSMYLCASSDHFRPQHFGDGTRLSIL.

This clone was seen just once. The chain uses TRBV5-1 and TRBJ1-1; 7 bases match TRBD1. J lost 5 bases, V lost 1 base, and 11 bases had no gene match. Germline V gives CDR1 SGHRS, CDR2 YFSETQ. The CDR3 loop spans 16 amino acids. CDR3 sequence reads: CASSLRTGTGGTEAFF. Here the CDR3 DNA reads TGCGCCAGCAGCTTGAGGACAGGAACCGGGGGGACTGAAGCTTTCTTT.

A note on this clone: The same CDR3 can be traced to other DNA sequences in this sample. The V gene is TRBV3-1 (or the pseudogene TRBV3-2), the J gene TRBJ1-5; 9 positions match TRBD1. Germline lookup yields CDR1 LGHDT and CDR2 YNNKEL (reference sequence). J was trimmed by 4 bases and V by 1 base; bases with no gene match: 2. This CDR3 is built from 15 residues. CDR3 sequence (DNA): TGTGCCAGCAGCCAAGGGGGGACAGGGAATCAGCCCCAGCATTTT. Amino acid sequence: CASSQGGTGNQPQHF.

The CDR3 sequence: CASSGGLQETQYF. CDR3 in DNA: TGCGCCAGCAGCGGGGGTCTCCAAGAGACCCAGTACTTC. V is TRBV5-1 and J is TRBJ2-5, with D tentatively TRBD1 or TRBD2 (5 bases each). Trimming took 4 bases from V and 1 from J, leaving 8 bases between them. Germline CDR1 and CDR2: SGHRS and YFSETQ. The CDR3 length is 13 residues.

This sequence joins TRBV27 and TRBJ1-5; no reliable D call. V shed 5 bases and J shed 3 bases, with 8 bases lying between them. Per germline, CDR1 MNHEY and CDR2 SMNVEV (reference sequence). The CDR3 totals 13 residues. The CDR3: CASSPGFNQPQHF. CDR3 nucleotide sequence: TGTGCCAGCAGTCCGGGTTTCAATCAGCCCCAGCATTTT.

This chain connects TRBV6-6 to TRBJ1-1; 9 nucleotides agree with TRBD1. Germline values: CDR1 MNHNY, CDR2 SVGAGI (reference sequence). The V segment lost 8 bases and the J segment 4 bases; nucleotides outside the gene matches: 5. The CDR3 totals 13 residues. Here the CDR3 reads CASQQGAGTEAFF. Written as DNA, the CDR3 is TGTGCCAGCCAACAGGGGGCGGGCACTGAAGCTTTCTTT.

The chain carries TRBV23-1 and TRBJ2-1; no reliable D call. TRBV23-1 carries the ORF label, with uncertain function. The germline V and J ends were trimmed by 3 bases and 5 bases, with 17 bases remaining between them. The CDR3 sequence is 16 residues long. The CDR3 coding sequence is TGCGCCAGCAGTCACGGAGAGCGAACTGGGAACAATGAGCAGTTCTTC. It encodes CASSHGERTGNNEQFF.

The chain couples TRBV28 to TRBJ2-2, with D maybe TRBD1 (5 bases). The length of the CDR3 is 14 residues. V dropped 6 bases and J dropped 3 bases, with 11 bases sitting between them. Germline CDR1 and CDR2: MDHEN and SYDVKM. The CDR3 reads CASRFQGDTGELFF. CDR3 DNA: TGTGCCAGCAGATTCCAAGGGGACACCGGGGAGCTGTTTTTT.